This TCR beta chain was sequenced for a study of blood T cell repertoires in COVID-19. Study at large: PBMCs, B-cell-depleted T cells, or T cells were the source of the cDNA or gDNA that made up the material.

Participant age was roughly 18 to 95 years, and participants resided in fewer than 25 US areas. Per the authors' pipeline: Amplification of reference gene primers provided the estimated nucleated cell counts. The method was immunoSEQ multiplex PCR; TCRdb's version includes in-frame clones alone and lacks a portion of them. From that table come the V and J calls and clone size; the DNA was used to work out D and trimming. The sample holds fewer than 250,000 clones, roughly 86% seen once. V was clipped by 3 bases and J by 3 bases; unmatched bases: 14. Germline V gene sequence: CDR1 MGHRA, CDR2 YSYEKL. The CDR3 runs 19 residues. This clone appeared once.

The origin of this receptor is a woman between 45 and 65 years old who had recovered from COVID-19. Sequencing was performed on PBMCs or T cells enriched from blood (not recorded which). V is TRBV4-1 and J is TRBJ1-4; 9 bases map to TRBD1. CDR3 protein: CASSHGTGFDLRPNEKLFF. Written as DNA, the CDR3 is TGCGCCAGCAGCCATGGGACAGGGTTTGATTTACGGCCTAATGAAAAACTGTTTTTT.